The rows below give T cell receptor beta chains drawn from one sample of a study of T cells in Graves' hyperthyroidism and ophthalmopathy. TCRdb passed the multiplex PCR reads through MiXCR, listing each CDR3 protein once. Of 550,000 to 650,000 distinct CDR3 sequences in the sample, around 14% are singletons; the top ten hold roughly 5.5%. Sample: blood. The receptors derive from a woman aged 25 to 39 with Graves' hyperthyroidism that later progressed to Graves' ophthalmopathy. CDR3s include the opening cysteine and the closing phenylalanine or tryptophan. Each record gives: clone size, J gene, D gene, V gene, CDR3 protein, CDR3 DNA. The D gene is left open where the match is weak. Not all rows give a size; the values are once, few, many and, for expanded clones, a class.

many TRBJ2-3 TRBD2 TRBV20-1 CSARVGTSGTDTQYF TGCAGTGCTAGAGTCGGGACTAGCGGCACAGATACGCAGTATTTT
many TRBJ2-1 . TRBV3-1 CASSQATIYNEQFF TGTGCCAGCAGCCAAGCGACCATCTACAATGAGCAGTTCTTC
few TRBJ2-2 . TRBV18 CASSPPFLALNTGELFF TGTGCCAGCTCACCACCTTTCCTAGCGCTGAACACCGGGGAGCTGTTTTTT
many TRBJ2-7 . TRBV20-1 CSATTLGYEQYF TGCAGTGCAACAACGCTTGGCTACGAGCAGTACTTC
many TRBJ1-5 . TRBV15 CATSRQEINQPQHF TGTGCCACCTCGCGTCAGGAGATTAATCAGCCCCAGCATTTT
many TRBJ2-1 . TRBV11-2 CASSFVEWQGGTDSYNEQFF TGTGCCAGCAGCTTCGTCGAATGGCAGGGGGGGACTGACTCCTACAATGAGCAGTTCTTC
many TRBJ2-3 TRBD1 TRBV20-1 CSATGTGGTDTQYF TGCAGTGCAACCGGGACAGGGGGCACAGATACGCAGTATTTT
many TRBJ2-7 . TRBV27 CASRWGGQASYEQYF TGTGCCAGCAGGTGGGGGGGACAGGCCTCCTACGAGCAGTACTTC
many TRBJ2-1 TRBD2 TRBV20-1 CSARTSGRTSSYNEQFF TGCAGTGCGAGGACTAGCGGGAGGACTAGCTCCTACAATGAGCAGTTCTTC
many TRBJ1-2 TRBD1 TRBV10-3 CAISESRGLSYGYTF TGTGCCATCAGTGAGTCAAGGGGGCTTAGCTATGGCTACACCTTC
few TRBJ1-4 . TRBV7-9 CASSAPGLTATNEKLFF TGTGCCAGCAGCGCACCGGGTCTTACAGCAACTAATGAAAAACTGTTTTTT
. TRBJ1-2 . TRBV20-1 CSGPGPPYGYTF TGCAGTGGTCCAGGGCCCCCTTATGGCTACACCTTC
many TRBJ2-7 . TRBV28 CASSLVEREQYF TGTGCCAGCAGTTTGGTAGAGCGCGAGCAGTACTTC
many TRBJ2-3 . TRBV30 CAWSVPTGNLDTQYF TGTGCCTGGAGTGTACCCACAGGGAATTTGGATACGCAGTATTTT
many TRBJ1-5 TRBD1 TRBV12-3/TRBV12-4 CASSLAGTGHNQPQHF TGTGCCAGCAGTTTAGCAGGGACAGGGCACAATCAGCCCCAGCATTTT